Each of the 6 T cell receptor beta chains below was sequenced from the same sample in a study of blood T cell repertoires in COVID-19. Repertoires were generated with immunoSEQ multiplex PCR, while TCRdb's copy carries only in-frame clones and drops some. The sample has roughly 91,000 clones; around three quarters are singletons. The sample comprised peripheral blood. The receptors stem from a man between 65 and 85 years old with acute or convalescent COVID-19.

The chain combines TRBV4-2 with TRBJ2-5, with D unclear. Trimming took 0 bases from V and 5 from J, leaving 10 bases between them. The CDR3 contains 14 residues. Germline V CDR1 and CDR2: LGHNA, YNFKEQ. CDR3 DNA: TGTGCCAGCAGCCAAGAAACTGAACCGGAGACCCAGTACTTC. Amino acids: CASSQETEPETQYF.

This chain links TRBV5-1 with TRBJ2-1; 8 positions agree with TRBD1. From germline, CDR1 is SGHRS and CDR2 YFSETQ. The CDR3 length is 15 residues. Losses at the gene ends were 2 bases for V and 6 bases for J; bases not matched to a gene: 7. This CDR3 is CASSFAGQELNEQFF. In nucleotides, the CDR3 is TGCGCCAGCAGCTTTGCGGGACAGGAACTCAATGAGCAGTTCTTC.

This clone has only one observation. The V gene is TRBV18, the J gene TRBJ2-1; unclear D gene. Trimming took 3 bases from V and 0 from J, leaving 9 bases between them. From germline, CDR1 is KGHSH and CDR2 LQKENI. The CDR3 consists of 15 residues. CDR3 nucleotide sequence: TGTGCCAGCTCACCGAACACGGGCTCCTACAATGAGCAGTTCTTC. This codes for CASSPNTGSYNEQFF.

The V gene is TRBV5-1, the J gene TRBJ2-3; no clear D. The length of the CDR3 is 13 residues. Trimming removed 3 bases from V and 14 bases from J, with 19 bases in between. Looked up from germline, CDR1 is SGHRS and CDR2 is YFSETQ. CDR3 loop: CASSSKAGFSPYF. The CDR3 DNA reads as TGCGCCAGCAGCTCGAAGGCAGGTTTTTCACCGTATTTT.

This chain joins TRBV6-5 and TRBJ1-6; the match to TRBD1 covers 7 bases. The CDR3 is 15 amino acids. The V gene's germline CDR1 is MNHEY and CDR2 SVGAGI. Trimming cost V 4 bases and J 8 bases; bases outside gene matches: 8. CDR3 amino acids: CASSWGDSRYSPLHF. As DNA, the CDR3 is TGTGCCAGCAGTTGGGGGGACAGTCGTTATTCACCCCTCCACTTT.

V and J are TRBV5-1 and TRBJ1-4; the D is unclear. Germline CDR1 and CDR2: SGHRS and YFSETQ. Trimming removed 0 bases at V and 7 bases at J, with 19 bases between. The CDR3 totals 17 residues. In nucleotides, the CDR3 is TGCGCCAGCAGCTTGGGGGTCTTTCGGGGAGTCGGTGAAAAACTGTTTTTT. Translating gives CASSLGVFRGVGEKLFF.